The sample holds a few counts of the clone carrying this T cell receptor beta chain. The assay was immunoSEQ multiplex PCR, and TCRdb's table has in-frame clones only and misses some. The repertoire holds about 380,000 clones, with roughly 86% as singletons. The source of the sample is a study of blood T cell repertoires in COVID-19. For the study at large: Whether acute or convalescent, the COVID-19 samples came from the United States, Italy and Spain.

Trimming left V 5 bases short and J 6 bases short, with 11 bases between. Germline CDR1 is SEHNR and CDR2 is FQNEAQ (reference sequence). The CDR3 length is 12 residues. The chain joins TRBV7-9 to TRBJ2-7; possibly TRBD1 for D (5 bases). The sequencing sample was made of peripheral blood. The origin of this receptor is a human donor with acute or convalescent COVID-19. The donor label of this sample is uncertain. CDR3 residues: CASSGRQSEQYF. The CDR3, as DNA: TGTGCCAGCAGCGGTCGACAGAGCGAGCAGTACTTC.